A single sample is the source of the 17 T cell receptor beta chains below, sequenced in a study of cytomegalovirus exposure and HLA in healthy donors. This PCR relied on a set of 60 Vbeta primers and 13 Jbeta primers. The repertoire was sequenced with immunoSEQ multiplex PCR; TCRdb's copy has only in-frame clones and lacks some. The sample has more than 95,000 clones, 75% to 90% seen once. The sample consisted of PBMCs. The origin of the receptors is a man aged 30-40 years in good health and CMV-seropositive.

The table lists this clone with a few counts. V is TRBV5-1 and J is TRBJ1-1, with TRBD1 matching 7 bases. The germline V gene has CDR1 SGHRS and CDR2 YFSETQ. After removal of 1 base from V and 3 bases from J, the junction contained 9 bases not matched to a gene. CDR3 length: 16 residues. CDR3 nucleotides: TGCGCCAGCAGCTTGACAGGGGCCGCCACGGACACTGAAGCTTTCTTT. Translated: CASSLTGAATDTEAFF.

The J gene is TRBJ2-2, the V gene TRBV5-1; maybe TRBD2 (6 bases). The germline CDR1 and CDR2 sequences are SGHRS and YFSETQ. CDR3 size: 14 residues. V was shortened by 3 bases and J by 7 bases, with 13 bases between the two germline ends. DNA of the CDR3: TGCGCCAGCAGCTACCTTGGAGGGAGCGGGGAGCTGTTTTTT. Translation gives CASSYLGGSGELFF.

The J gene is TRBJ2-1, the V gene TRBV21-1; the table's TRBD1 call for D was not verified on the DNA. TRBV21-1 is a listed pseudogene. CDR3 size: 22 residues. For the CDR3, the DNA is TGTGCCAGCACTAACAGGACAGGGGGCGGCCTTGTGGGCTTTCCTCCCAACAATGAGCAGTTCTTC. Translation gives CASTNRTGGGLVGFPPNNEQFF.

The rearrangement joins TRBV7-9 to TRBJ2-1, with 9 bases identical to TRBD2. Germline CDR1 reads SEHNR; CDR2 reads FQNEAQ (reference sequence). V gave up 5 bases and J gave up 6 bases; unmatched junction bases: 8. The length of the CDR3 is 15 residues. The CDR3, as DNA: TGTGCCAGCAGCATAAGTCTAGCGGGGTCCAATGAGCAGTTCTTC. Residues: CASSISLAGSNEQFF.

The chain uses TRBV7-2 and TRBJ2-3; a weak D match, TRBD1 (5 bases). The V gene lost 5 bases and the J gene lost 5 bases, with 11 bases spanning the gap. Germline CDR1 SGHTA, CDR2 FQGNSA. The CDR3 runs to 13 residues. CDR3: CASSVSGRDTQYF. The CDR3 region has the DNA TGTGCCAGCAGCGTATCAGGGCGAGATACGCAGTATTTT.

V is TRBV13 and J is TRBJ2-2, with 9 positions matching TRBD1. The last part of the DNA fits TRBJ1-3 better; the J call may be wrong. The CDR3 is made up of 19 amino acids. CDR1 and CDR2 from the germline V gene are PRHDT and FYEKMQ (reference sequence). The CDR3 DNA is TGTGCCAGCAGCTTAAGACTGACAGGGGGGATCGGATCTGGAAACACCATATATTTT. Protein sequence: CASSLRLTGGIGSGNTIYF.

This chain connects TRBV4-1 to TRBJ2-5, with 9 positions matching TRBD1. Per germline, CDR1 MGHRA and CDR2 YSYEKL. The CDR3 is made up of 15 amino acids. V was pared by 3 bases and J by 5 bases, with 7 bases of the junction left unmatched. The CDR3 sequence: CASSQGQGGSETQYF. The DNA of the CDR3 is TGCGCCAGCAGCCAGGGACAGGGAGGTTCGGAGACCCAGTACTTC.

The J gene is TRBJ2-7, the V gene TRBV5-1; the D is unclear. The CDR3 covers 13 residues. The germline CDR1 and CDR2 sequences are SGHRS and YFSETQ. Trimming left V 0 bases short and J 2 bases short, with 6 bases between. Here the CDR3 DNA reads TGCGCCAGCAGCTTGGATAGCACCTACGAGCAGTACTTC. Translation: CASSLDSTYEQYF. The full variable domain, rest sourced from reference TRBV5-1 and TRBJ2-7, is KAGVTQTPRYLIKTRGQQVTLSCSPISGHRSVSWYQQTPGQGLQFLFEYFSETQRNKGNFPGRFSGRQFSNSRSEMNVSTLELGDSALYLCASSLDSTYEQYFGPGTRLTVT.

The chain employs TRBV2 and TRBJ1-4; 9 bases map to TRBD1. With V trimmed by 5 bases and J by 4 bases, 5 bases remained unmatched. The CDR3 length is 15 residues. Germline V gene lookup returns CDR1 SNHLY and CDR2 FYNNEI. The CDR3 protein is CASSPRDRDNEKLFF. The CDR3 DNA follows: TGTGCCAGCAGTCCCCGGGACAGGGATAATGAAAAACTGTTTTTT.

This chain joins TRBV2 and TRBJ1-1, with 9 bases fitting TRBD1. The CDR3 has 13 amino acids. Per the germline V gene, CDR1 is SNHLY and CDR2 is FYNNEI. This CDR3 is CAIQGAVNTEAFF. The DNA of the CDR3 is TGTGCGATACAGGGGGCTGTGAACACTGAAGCTTTCTTT.

The chain combines TRBV27 with TRBJ2-1, with 16 bases aligning to TRBD2. This CDR3 is 17 amino acids long. V was pared by 4 bases and J by 6 bases, with 6 bases of the junction left unmatched. CDR1 is MNHEY and CDR2 is SMNVEV in the germline V gene (reference sequence). The CDR3 DNA reads as TGTGCCAGCAGTTATTCGGGACTAGCGGGGGGGCTCAATGAGCAGTTCTTC. It specifies CASSYSGLAGGLNEQFF.

The V and J genes are TRBV7-8 and TRBJ2-5; 9 bases fit TRBD1. V trimming: 6 bases; J trimming: 11 bases; junction bases outside the gene matches: 13. CDR3 length equals 14 residues. CDR1 is SGHVS, CDR2 FQNEAQ, per germline. CDR3 DNA sequence: TGTGCCAGCAGAACTGGGACAGGGTCGGGGGAGCAGTACTTC. This encodes CASRTGTGSGEQYF.

The chain employs TRBV5-6 and TRBJ1-1; D is ambiguous. Germline CDR1 is SGHDT and CDR2 is YYEEEE. Trimming pared 4 bases from V and 7 bases from J, leaving 20 bases between. This CDR3 is built from 15 residues. The CDR3 here is CASSARAAGRDEAFF. CDR3 in DNA: TGTGCCAGCAGCGCGAGAGCGGCTGGTAGGGATGAAGCTTTCTTT.

The V call is TRBV2, the J call TRBJ1-1; TRBD1 aligns across 9 bases. Germline V CDR1 and CDR2: SNHLY, FYNNEI. V was clipped by 5 bases and J by 4 bases; unmatched bases: 8. The CDR3 is 15 residues long. The CDR3 sequence: CASSRGTGRSTEAFF. As DNA, the CDR3 is TGTGCCAGCAGTAGGGGGACAGGGCGGAGCACTGAAGCTTTCTTT.

The genes are TRBV29-1 and TRBJ2-7; TRBD1 matches at 8 bases. Germline V gene sequence: CDR1 SQVTM, CDR2 ANQGSEA. This CDR3 is built from 13 residues. V was clipped by 2 bases and J by 0 bases; unmatched bases: 0. CDR3 sequence reads: CSVETGGSYEQYF. The CDR3 DNA follows: TGCAGCGTTGAAACAGGGGGCTCCTACGAGCAGTACTTC.

J is TRBJ1-1 and V is TRBV5-1, with 11 bases aligning to TRBD1. CDR3 length: 16 residues. The germline V gene has CDR1 SGHRS and CDR2 YFSETQ. Trimming took 4 bases from V and 3 from J; bases not matched to a gene: 8. Here the CDR3 DNA reads TGCGCCAGCAGCCTAGGACAGGGGGCTACTTACACTGAAGCTTTCTTT. The encoded protein is CASSLGQGATYTEAFF.

This chain connects TRBV19 to TRBJ2-7; D ambiguous. The germline gives CDR1 LNHDA, CDR2 SQIVND (reference sequence). The CDR3 has 14 amino acids. The V and J ends lost 6 bases and 0 bases respectively, with 12 bases between them. The CDR3 region has the DNA TGTGCCAGTAGCAACCCCCCGGTCTCCTACGAGCAGTACTTC. As protein: CASSNPPVSYEQYF.